One and the same sample provided the 5 T cell receptor beta chains below, sequenced in a study of read filtering for tumor transcriptome and immune sequencing. From around 440 ng of RNA, a library with molecular barcoded alpha/delta and beta/gamma adaptors was made. TCRdb independently ran MiXCR on the reads; one entry per CDR3 protein. The data show tens of thousands of distinct CDR3 sequences, with under 25% seen just once and 11% held by the top ten. The sequenced sample was a population of CD138-negative cells sorted from bone marrow. Source of these receptors: a donor aged 40 or older with multiple myeloma.

In regard to this clonotype: This likely came from a read error, as a far larger clone is one base away. Since the CDR3 does not end with the conserved phenylalanine or tryptophan, this likely comes from a read error. CDR3 loop: CASSLTLGTGRGETQYL. For the CDR3, the DNA is TGTGCCAGCAGCTTAACCCTTGGGACAGGGAGGGGAGAGACCCAGTACCTC. The V call is TRBV7-6, the J call TRBJ2-5, with 9 bases identical to TRBD1. The CDR3 is 17 residues long. With V trimmed by 2 bases and J by 4 bases, 11 bases remained unmatched. Germline values: CDR1 SGHVS, CDR2 FNYEAQ.

Many counts were recorded for this clonotype. The chain's CDR3 is CASSTQGQVSGANVLTF. CDR3 in DNA: TGCGCCAGCAGCACACAAGGACAGGTCTCTGGGGCCAACGTCCTGACTTTC. The rearrangement joins TRBV5-1 to TRBJ2-6; the match to TRBD1 covers 7 bases. The CDR3 spans 17 residues. Germline CDR1 is SGHRS and CDR2 is YFSETQ. Losses at the gene ends were 4 bases for V and 0 bases for J; bases not matched to a gene: 7. The full variable domain, completed using reference TRBV5-1 and TRBJ2-6, is KAGVTQTPRYLIKTRGQQVTLSCSPISGHRSVSWYQQTPGQGLQFLFEYFSETQRNKGNFPGRFSGRQFSNSRSEMNVSTLELGDSALYLCASSTQGQVSGANVLTFGAGSRLTVL.

This chain connects TRBV28 to TRBJ1-5; possibly TRBD1 for D (5 bases). V lost 5 bases to trimming and J lost 3 bases, with 14 bases between them. The length of the CDR3 is 15 residues. Germline V gene lookup returns CDR1 MDHEN and CDR2 SYDVKM. This CDR3 reads CASSRQGGPNQPQHF. CDR3 coding DNA: TGTGCCAGCAGTCGCCAGGGAGGTCCCAATCAGCCCCAGCATTTT.

Comment on this clonotype: A much larger clone lies one base from this, so it may be a read error. The V and J genes are TRBV29-1 and TRBJ1-1; D is possibly TRBD1 (6 bases). Per the germline V gene, CDR1 is SQVTM and CDR2 is ANQGSEA. The CDR3 is 13 amino acids. The CDR3 coding sequence is TGCAGCGTCGTCCCGCAGGGGAACACTGAAGCTGTCTTT. Translating it yields CSVVPQGNTEAVF.

This clonotype was recorded at least ten times. This chain uses TRBV29-1 with TRBJ2-1, with 9 bases aligning to TRBD2. V shed 5 bases and J 4 bases; nucleotides not matched to a gene: 6. This CDR3 is 14 amino acids long. CDR1 is SQVTM and CDR2 is ANQGSEA in the germline V gene. DNA of the CDR3: TGCAGCGTTTACGGACTAGCGTATTACAATGAGCAGTTCTTC. Its protein product is CSVYGLAYYNEQFF.